These 20 T cell receptor beta chains came from one sample sequenced in a study of T cells in Graves' hyperthyroidism and ophthalmopathy. Authors of the study amplified TCR beta CDR3 regions from RNA transcripts. TCR CDR3 regions were first amplified by RT-PCR with HTBI primers. Using its own MiXCR run on the multiplex PCR reads, TCRdb lists one record per CDR3 protein. The sample has approximately 740,000 distinct CDR3 sequences, approximately 15% seen once. What was sequenced was blood. The source is a woman aged 18-35 years with Graves' hyperthyroidism.

The table lists this clonotype with many counts. J is TRBJ2-5 and V is TRBV12-3 or TRBV12-4; 7 bases fit TRBD2. V was clipped by 4 bases and J by 1 base; unmatched bases: 12. CDR3 length: 17 residues. This CDR3 is CASSSERGPAPQETQYF. The CDR3 bases are TGTGCCAGCAGTTCGGAGCGGGGCCCTGCCCCCCAAGAGACCCAGTACTTC.

This clonotype came up many times. The junction departs from germline at one end; a sequencing error may be responsible. The chain recombines TRBV7-7 with TRBJ2-5; perhaps TRBD1 as D (7 bases). Germline CDR1 is SSHAT and CDR2 is FNYEAQ (reference sequence). This CDR3 contains 14 residues. The CDR3 DNA reads TGTGCTAGCAGCCTAACAGGGGAGGCGGAGACCCAGTACTTC. Its protein is CASSLTGEAETQYF.

This clonotype came up a few times. The chain carries TRBV24-1 and TRBJ2-7, with 11 bases aligning to TRBD1. Germline values: CDR1 KGHDR, CDR2 SFDVKD. Unmatched junction bases numbered 7, after V lost 4 bases and J lost 6 bases. The length of the CDR3 is 15 residues. CDR3 sequence: CATSEGTGGTREQYF. CDR3 in DNA: TGTGCCACCAGTGAAGGGACAGGGGGAACACGCGAGCAGTACTTC.

This clonotype was seen many times. The chain recombines TRBV2 with TRBJ1-5; D gene uncertain. The CDR3 is 12 amino acids. From germline, CDR1 is SNHLY and CDR2 FYNNEI. Trimming pared 7 bases from V and 2 bases from J, leaving 6 bases between. The CDR3 DNA reads as TGTGCCAGCAATAGAGGCAATCAGCCCCAGCATTTT. Translating gives CASNRGNQPQHF.

This clonotype was detected a few times. V is TRBV4-1 and J is TRBJ2-5; TRBD2 matches 8 bases. The CDR3 is 19 residues long. CDR1 and CDR2 from the germline V gene are MGHRA and YSYEKL. V lost 0 bases, J lost 4 bases, and 16 bases stayed unmatched. Here the CDR3 reads CASSQDWVVKRERAETQYF. The CDR3 coding sequence is TGCGCCAGCAGCCAAGATTGGGTGGTGAAGCGGGAGCGGGCAGAGACCCAGTACTTC.

The V and J genes are TRBV20-1 and TRBJ1-4; TRBD1 matches at 7 bases. CDR3 length: 14 amino acids. After removal of 2 bases from V and 6 bases from J, the junction contained 6 bases not matched to a gene. Germline CDR1 DFQATT, CDR2 SNEGSKA (reference sequence). Here the CDR3 reads CSARKGARDEKLFF. The CDR3 DNA reads as TGCAGTGCTAGAAAGGGGGCGCGGGATGAAAAACTGTTTTTT.

This clonotype was found many times. V is TRBV6-2 or TRBV6-3 and J is TRBJ1-1, with D perhaps TRBD1 (6 bases). V gave up 4 bases and J gave up 0 bases, with 12 bases separating them. This CDR3 is built from 15 residues. Germline V gene sequence: CDR1 MNHEY, CDR2 SVGEGT. The DNA of the CDR3 is TGTGCCAGCAGTTTCTCGGACAGCCTGAACACTGAAGCTTTCTTT. It translates to CASSFSDSLNTEAFF.

This clonotype was seen repeatedly, ten times or more. This rearrangement joins TRBV2 to TRBJ1-2; TRBD1 is a possible D gene (5 bases). Germline V gives CDR1 SNHLY, CDR2 FYNNEI. The CDR3 is 14 residues long. V was clipped by 8 bases and J by 1 base, with 14 bases between them. The CDR3 DNA sequence: TGTGCCAGCGTAGGGGACTCCTATAACTATGGCTACACCTTC. Residues: CASVGDSYNYGYTF.

This clonotype was observed a handful of times. The genes are TRBV27 and TRBJ2-3; 12 bases are shared with TRBD2. Germline CDR1 MNHEY, CDR2 SMNVEV (reference sequence). With V trimmed by 5 bases and J by 2 bases, 8 bases remained unmatched. The CDR3 extends over 17 amino acids. CDR3 in DNA: TGTGCCAGCAGTAACAGACTAGCGGGAGCGTACACAGATACGCAGTATTTT. Protein: CASSNRLAGAYTDTQYF.

V is TRBV28 and J is TRBJ1-2; TRBD1 matches at 8 bases. Germline V gene lookup returns CDR1 MDHEN and CDR2 SYDVKM. The CDR3 is 15 residues long. V gave up 6 bases and J gave up 4 bases; unmatched junction bases: 10. CDR3: CASRHGTGEGYGYTF. The DNA for the CDR3 is TGTGCCAGCAGACACGGGACAGGCGAGGGCTATGGCTACACCTTC.

This clonotype was detected ten times or more. V gene TRBV6-1 combines with J gene TRBJ1-1; TRBD1 might be the D (5 bases). V was clipped by 6 bases and J by 1 base, with 15 bases between them. Germline-derived CDR1 and CDR2 are MNHNS and SASEGT. The CDR3 has 15 residues. The DNA for the CDR3 is TGTGCCAGCAGGCGGGACGGCTTCGCGAACACTGAAGCTTTCTTT. This encodes CASRRDGFANTEAFF.

This clonotype was observed many times. The V call is TRBV11-3, the J call TRBJ2-5, with D perhaps assigned TRBD1 or TRBD2 (6 bases each). This CDR3 spans 15 amino acids. Trimming removed 7 bases at V and 2 bases at J, with 17 bases between. Germline-derived CDR1 and CDR2 are SGHNT and YENEEA. CDR3 sequence reads: CASTPRRGSQETQYF. In nucleotides, the CDR3 is TGTGCCAGCACCCCCAGGAGGGGGAGTCAAGAGACCCAGTACTTC.

This rearrangement joins TRBV7-9 to TRBJ1-1, with D hard to call. V was clipped by 5 bases and J by 2 bases, with 12 bases between them. The CDR3 runs to 14 residues. Germline V gene data show CDR1 as SEHNR and CDR2 as FQNEAQ (reference sequence). The CDR3, as DNA: TGTGCCAGCAGCCCCGATAGCCTTAACACTGAAGCTTTCTTT. Encoded protein: CASSPDSLNTEAFF.

V is TRBV10-3 and J is TRBJ2-2; 8 nucleotides align to TRBD1. Germline V gene data show CDR1 as ENHRY and CDR2 as SYGVKD. The CDR3 covers 15 residues. Trimming cost V 5 bases and J 7 bases; bases outside gene matches: 9. As DNA, the CDR3 is TGTGCCATCAGTTTGGACAGGGACTTGGACGGGGAGCTGTTTTTT. Translated, it gives CAISLDRDLDGELFF.

This clonotype was recorded a few times. V and J are TRBV20-1 and TRBJ2-1; 15 positions match TRBD2. Germline-derived CDR1 and CDR2 are DFQATT and SNEGSKA (reference sequence). V was pared by 2 bases and J by 7 bases, with 6 bases of the junction left unmatched. This CDR3 is 16 amino acids long. This chain's CDR3 is CSARRGTSGRQNEQFF. The CDR3 coding sequence is TGCAGTGCTAGACGCGGGACTAGCGGGAGGCAGAATGAGCAGTTCTTC.

This clonotype was seen ten or more times. The rearrangement joins TRBV4-3 to TRBJ2-1; maybe TRBD1 (5 bases). In germline, CDR1 is LGHNA, CDR2 YSLEER. V was shortened by 4 bases and J by 8 bases, with 18 bases between the two germline ends. The CDR3 spans 15 residues. CDR3 loop: CASSRGVNQGYEQFF. The CDR3 nucleotides read TGCGCCAGCAGCCGAGGAGTAAACCAGGGTTATGAGCAGTTCTTC.

The chain has TRBV4-3 and TRBJ2-3; no clear D. There are 17 residues in the CDR3. From germline, CDR1 is LGHNA and CDR2 YSLEER. Trimming left V 5 bases short and J 0 bases short, with 18 bases between. The CDR3 region has the DNA TGCGCCAGCAGCTATACGACCGACACCACTAGCACAGATACGCAGTATTTT. This encodes CASSYTTDTTSTDTQYF.

This clonotype was counted only a few times. V and J are TRBV10-3 and TRBJ1-5; D gene uncertain. Germline loops: CDR1 ENHRY, CDR2 SYGVKD. The CDR3 spans 13 residues. V was cut by 4 bases and J by 6 bases, with 10 bases left in between. The CDR3 nucleotides are TGTGCCATCAGTGGGTTAAAAGGTCAGCCCCAGCATTTT. Encoded protein: CAISGLKGQPQHF.

V usage is TRBV25-1 and J usage is TRBJ1-1; D possibly corresponds to TRBD1 (5 bases). This CDR3 region has 15 residues. CDR1 is MGHDK, CDR2 SYGVNS, per germline. Trimming took off 3 bases at V and 1 base at J, with 12 bases between the two ends. Written as DNA, the CDR3 is TGTGCCAGCAGTGATGGGGGGGGGTGGAACACTGAAGCTTTCTTT. Protein product: CASSDGGGWNTEAFF.

This clonotype was observed at least ten times. The genes are TRBV27 and TRBJ1-2; D is undetermined. This CDR3 is built from 13 residues. Germline loops: CDR1 MNHEY, CDR2 SMNVEV (reference sequence). V dropped 3 bases and J dropped 0 bases, with 5 bases sitting between them. The CDR3: CASSFNTNYGYTF. DNA of the CDR3: TGTGCCAGCAGTTTTAACACTAACTATGGCTACACCTTC.